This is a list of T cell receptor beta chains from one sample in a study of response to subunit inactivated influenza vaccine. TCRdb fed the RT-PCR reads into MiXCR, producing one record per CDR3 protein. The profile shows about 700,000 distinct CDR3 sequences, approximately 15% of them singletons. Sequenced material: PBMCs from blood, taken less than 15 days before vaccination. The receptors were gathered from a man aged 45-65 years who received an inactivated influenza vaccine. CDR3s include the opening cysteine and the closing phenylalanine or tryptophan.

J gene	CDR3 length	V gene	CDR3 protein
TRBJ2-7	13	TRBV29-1	CSVVPASTYEQYF
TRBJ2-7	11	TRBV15	CATSGAYEQYF
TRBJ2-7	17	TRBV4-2	CASSSHPGASGLYEQYF
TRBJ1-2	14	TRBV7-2	CASSHGTGGYGYTF
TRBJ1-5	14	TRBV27	CATRNTGGDQPQHF
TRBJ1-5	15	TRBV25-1	CASSPRTASNQPQHF
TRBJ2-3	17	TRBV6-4	CASLTPITGTSTDTQYF
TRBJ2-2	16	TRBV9	CASSVGLAGSAGELFF
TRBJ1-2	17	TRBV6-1	CASSISSRWSSKWGYTF
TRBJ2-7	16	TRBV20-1	CSAGGTSGSSSYEQYF
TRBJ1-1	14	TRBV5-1	CASTTQGANTEAFF
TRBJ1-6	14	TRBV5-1	CASSSGTGDSPLHF
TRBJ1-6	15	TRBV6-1	CASTEQGANNSPLHF
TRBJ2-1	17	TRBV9	CASSPIGTSPFYNEQFF
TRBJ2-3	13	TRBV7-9	CASSFVASDTQYF
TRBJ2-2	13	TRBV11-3	CASRRPGTGELFF
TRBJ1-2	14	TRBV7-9	CASSLAPRNYGYTF
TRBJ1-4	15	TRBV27	CASSTDVTAGEKLFF
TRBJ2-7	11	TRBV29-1	CSVGHSYEQYF
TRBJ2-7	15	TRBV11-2	CASSFHAEGIYEQYF
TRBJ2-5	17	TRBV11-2	CASSLEGVSGGRETQYF
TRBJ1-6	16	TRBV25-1	CASREWVGSSNSPLHF
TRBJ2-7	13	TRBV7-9	CASGSRSSYEQYF
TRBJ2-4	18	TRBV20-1	CSARDWTSGGFSKNIQYF
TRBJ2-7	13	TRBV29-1	CSVEGGERKRQYF
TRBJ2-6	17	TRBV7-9	CASSLGALDSGANVLTF
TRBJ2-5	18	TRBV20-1	CSASKSRSGRARLETQYF
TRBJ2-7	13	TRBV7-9	CASSLAGGSEQYF
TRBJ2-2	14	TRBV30	CAWNRLRVTGELFF
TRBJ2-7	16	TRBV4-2	CASSNIVSGIGGEQYF
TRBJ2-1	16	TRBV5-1	CASSLFSSGVDNEQFF
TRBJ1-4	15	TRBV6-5	CASSYGGTLNEKLFF
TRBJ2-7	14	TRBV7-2	CASSPQGAAYEQYF
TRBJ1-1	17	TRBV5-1	CASSLRVQGGRGTEAFF
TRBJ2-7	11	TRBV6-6	CASSYSDEQYF
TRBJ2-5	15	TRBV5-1	CASSLNVMGGETQYF
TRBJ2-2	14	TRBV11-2	CASSLRPFTGELFF
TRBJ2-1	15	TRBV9	CASSHRDRGLNEQFF
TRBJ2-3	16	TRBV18	CASSPFSGVSTDTQYF
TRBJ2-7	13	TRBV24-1	CATSDLRGYEQYF
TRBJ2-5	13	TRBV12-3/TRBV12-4	CASYGGQGWTQYF
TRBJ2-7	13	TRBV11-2	CASSLGPGYEQYF